This T cell receptor beta chain is from a study of Tregs in tolerant kidney transplant recipients. Whole-study findings and limits: Few patients were studied, so findings need validation in larger groups. Some patients' samples used different primers over time, so nucleotide sequences weren't comparable. Antigen-driven expansion was suggested because donor-specific Tregs expanded more than all Tregs in tolerant patients.

Sequencing was performed with immunoSEQ multiplex PCR; in TCRdb, only in-frame clones are kept and a portion is missing. The table has about 64,000 clones, 70% to 90% seen once. The CDR3 has 12 amino acids. Unmatched junction bases numbered 10, after V lost 5 bases and J lost 15 bases. Germline V lookup: CDR1 SGHAT, CDR2 FQNNGV. Related graft donors supplied nonmyeloablative bone marrow transplants, and mixed chimerism was transient. Unstimulated regulatory T cells (CD4+CD25+CD127-), CD4+CD25- non-regulatory cells, CD4 and CD8 cells were FACS-sorted from thawed PBMCs. Regarding this clone: The antigen remains undetermined.

The chain employs TRBV11-2 and TRBJ2-1; 7 nucleotides line up with TRBD1. The specimen was CD4+ T cells from blood (PBMCs), collected 6 months after the transplant. The sequence was collected from a human patient who received a combined kidney and bone marrow transplant. A subset of T cells may come from the graft donor. CDR3 protein: CASSTGQAGGFF. The CDR3 DNA sequence: TGTGCCAGCAGCACCGGACAGGCCGGAGGGTTCTTC.